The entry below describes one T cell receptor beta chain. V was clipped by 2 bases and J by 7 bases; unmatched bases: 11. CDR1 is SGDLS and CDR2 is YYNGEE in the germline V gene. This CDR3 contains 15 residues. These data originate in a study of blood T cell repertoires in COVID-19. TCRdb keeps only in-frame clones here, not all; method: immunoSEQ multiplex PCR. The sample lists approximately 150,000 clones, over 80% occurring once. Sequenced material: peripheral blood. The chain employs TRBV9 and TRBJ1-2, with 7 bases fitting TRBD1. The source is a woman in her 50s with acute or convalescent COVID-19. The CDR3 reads CASSVKQGRPPGYTF. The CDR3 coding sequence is TGTGCCAGCAGCGTGAAACAGGGGCGACCTCCTGGCTACACCTTC.